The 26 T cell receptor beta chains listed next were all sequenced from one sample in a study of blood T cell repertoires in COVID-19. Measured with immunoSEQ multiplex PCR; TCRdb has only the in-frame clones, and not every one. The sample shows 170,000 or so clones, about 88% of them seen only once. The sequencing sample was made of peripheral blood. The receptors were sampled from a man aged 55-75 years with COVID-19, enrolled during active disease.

CDR3 residues: CASSDFAGRGTEAFF. DNA of the CDR3: TGTGCCAGCAGTGATTTTGCGGGGCGGGGGACTGAAGCTTTCTTT. The rearrangement links TRBV2 to TRBJ1-1; D perhaps matches TRBD1 (5 bases). The CDR3 is 15 residues long. Trimming removed 3 bases at V and 5 bases at J, with 16 bases between. CDR1 SNHLY and CDR2 FYNNEI come from the germline V gene.

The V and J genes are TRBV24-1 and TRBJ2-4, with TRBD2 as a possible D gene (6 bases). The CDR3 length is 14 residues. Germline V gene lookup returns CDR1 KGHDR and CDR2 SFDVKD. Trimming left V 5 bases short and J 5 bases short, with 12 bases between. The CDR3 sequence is CATSVGGTQNIQYF. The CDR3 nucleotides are TGTGCCACCAGTGTGGGGGGTACACAAAACATTCAGTACTTC.

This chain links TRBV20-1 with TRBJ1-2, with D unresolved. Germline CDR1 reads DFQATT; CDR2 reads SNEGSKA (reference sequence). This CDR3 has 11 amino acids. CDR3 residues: CSVSPGTGYTF. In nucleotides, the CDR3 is TGCAGCGTGTCCCCAGGAACTGGCTACACCTTC.

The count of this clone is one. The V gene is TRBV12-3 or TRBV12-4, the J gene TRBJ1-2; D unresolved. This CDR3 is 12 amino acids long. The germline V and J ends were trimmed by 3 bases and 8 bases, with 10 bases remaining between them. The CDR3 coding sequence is TGTGCCAGCAGTTTGCGTTTACGGGGCTACACCTTC. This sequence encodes CASSLRLRGYTF.

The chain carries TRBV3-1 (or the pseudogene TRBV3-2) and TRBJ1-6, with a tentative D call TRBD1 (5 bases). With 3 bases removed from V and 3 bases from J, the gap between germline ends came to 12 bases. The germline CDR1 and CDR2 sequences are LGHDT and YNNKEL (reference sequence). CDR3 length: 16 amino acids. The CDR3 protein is CASSHTGDGYNSPLHF. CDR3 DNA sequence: TGTGCCAGCAGCCATACGGGGGACGGCTATAATTCACCCCTCCACTTT.

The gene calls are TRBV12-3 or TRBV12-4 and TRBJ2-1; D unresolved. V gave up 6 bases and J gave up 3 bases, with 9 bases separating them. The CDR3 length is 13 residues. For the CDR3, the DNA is TGTGCCAGCAGGCGACTGGACTACAATGAGCAGTTCTTC. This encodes CASRRLDYNEQFF.

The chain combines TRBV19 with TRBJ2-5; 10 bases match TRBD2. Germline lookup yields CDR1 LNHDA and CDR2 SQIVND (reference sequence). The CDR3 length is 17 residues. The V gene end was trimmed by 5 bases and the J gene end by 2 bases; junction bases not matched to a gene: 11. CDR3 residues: CASSSHGASGSQETQYF. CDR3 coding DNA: TGTGCCAGTAGTTCCCATGGGGCTAGCGGGAGTCAAGAGACCCAGTACTTC.

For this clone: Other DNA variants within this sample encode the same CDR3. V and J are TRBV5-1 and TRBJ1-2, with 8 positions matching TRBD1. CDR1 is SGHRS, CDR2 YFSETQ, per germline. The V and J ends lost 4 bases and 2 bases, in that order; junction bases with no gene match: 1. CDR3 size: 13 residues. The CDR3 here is CASSRDRNYGYTF. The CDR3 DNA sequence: TGCGCCAGCAGCCGGGACAGGAACTATGGCTACACCTTC.

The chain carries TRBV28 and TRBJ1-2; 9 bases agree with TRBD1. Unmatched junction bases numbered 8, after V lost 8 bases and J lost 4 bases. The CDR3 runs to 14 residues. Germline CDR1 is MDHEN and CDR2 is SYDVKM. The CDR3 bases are TGTGCCAGCCGGACAGGGGCCTATTTCTATGGCTACACCTTC. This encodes CASRTGAYFYGYTF.

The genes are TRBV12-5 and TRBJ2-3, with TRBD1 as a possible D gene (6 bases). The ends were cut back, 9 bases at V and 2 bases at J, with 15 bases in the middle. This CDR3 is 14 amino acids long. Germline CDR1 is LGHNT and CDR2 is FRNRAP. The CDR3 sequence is CASTSGAITDTQYF. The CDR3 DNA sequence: TGTGCTAGCACGTCAGGGGCTATCACAGATACGCAGTATTTT.

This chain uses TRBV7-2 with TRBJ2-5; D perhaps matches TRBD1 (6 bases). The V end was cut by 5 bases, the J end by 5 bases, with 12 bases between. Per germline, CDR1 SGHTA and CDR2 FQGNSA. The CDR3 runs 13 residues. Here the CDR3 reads CASSRTDDETQYF. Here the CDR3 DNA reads TGTGCCAGCAGCAGGACAGATGACGAGACCCAGTACTTC.

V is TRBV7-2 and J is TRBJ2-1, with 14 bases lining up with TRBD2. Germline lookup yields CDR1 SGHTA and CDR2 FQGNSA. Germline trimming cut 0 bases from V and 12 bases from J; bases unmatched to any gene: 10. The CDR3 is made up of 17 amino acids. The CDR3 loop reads CASSLATGGLAGAGQFF. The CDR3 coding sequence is TGTGCCAGCAGCTTAGCGACAGGGGGACTAGCGGGAGCTGGGCAGTTCTTC.

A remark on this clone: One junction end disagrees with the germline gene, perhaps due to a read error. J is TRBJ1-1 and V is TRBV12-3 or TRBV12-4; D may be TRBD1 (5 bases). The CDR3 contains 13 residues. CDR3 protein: CSCRPRVNTEAFF. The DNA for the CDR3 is TGCTCTTGTCGACCCAGGGTAAACACTGAAGCTTTCTTT.

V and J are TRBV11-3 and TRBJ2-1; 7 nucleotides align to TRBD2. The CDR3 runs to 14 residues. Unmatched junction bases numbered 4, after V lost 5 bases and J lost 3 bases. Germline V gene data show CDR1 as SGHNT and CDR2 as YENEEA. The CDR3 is CASSPGTNYNEQFF. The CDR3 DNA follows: TGTGCCAGCAGCCCCGGGACTAACTACAATGAGCAGTTCTTC. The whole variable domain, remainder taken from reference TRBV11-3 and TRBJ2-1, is EAGVVQSPRYKIIEKKQPVAFWCNPISGHNTLYWYLQNLGQGPELLIRYENEEAVDDSQLPKDRFSAERLKGVDSTLKIQPAELGDSAVYLCASSPGTNYNEQFFGPGTRLTVL.

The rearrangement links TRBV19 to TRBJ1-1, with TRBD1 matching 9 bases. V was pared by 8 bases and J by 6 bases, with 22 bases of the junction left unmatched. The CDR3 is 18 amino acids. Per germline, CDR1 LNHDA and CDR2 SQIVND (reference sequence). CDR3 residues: CASCRGTGLGVGFPEAFF. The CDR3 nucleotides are TGTGCCAGTTGTCGGGGGACAGGGTTAGGTGTTGGGTTTCCTGAAGCTTTCTTT.

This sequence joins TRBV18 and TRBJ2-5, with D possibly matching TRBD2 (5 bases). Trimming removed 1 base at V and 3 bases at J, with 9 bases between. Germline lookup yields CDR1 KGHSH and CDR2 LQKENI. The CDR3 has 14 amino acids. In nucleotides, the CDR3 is TGTGCCAGCTCACCACAAGCGGCGAAAGAGACCCAGTACTTC. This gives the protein CASSPQAAKETQYF.

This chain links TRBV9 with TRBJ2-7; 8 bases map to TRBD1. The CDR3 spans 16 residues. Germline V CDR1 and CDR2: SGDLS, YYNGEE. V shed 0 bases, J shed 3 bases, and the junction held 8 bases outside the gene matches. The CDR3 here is CASSVAQGGQGYEQYF. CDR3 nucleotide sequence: TGTGCCAGCAGCGTAGCTCAAGGAGGACAGGGCTACGAGCAGTACTTC.

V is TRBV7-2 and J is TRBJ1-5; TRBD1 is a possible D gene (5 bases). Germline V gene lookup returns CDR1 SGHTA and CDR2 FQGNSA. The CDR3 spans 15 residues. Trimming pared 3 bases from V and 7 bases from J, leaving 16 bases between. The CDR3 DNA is TGTGCCAGCAGCTTCCGACTGGGGGGGGAACAGCCCCAGCATTTT. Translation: CASSFRLGGEQPQHF.

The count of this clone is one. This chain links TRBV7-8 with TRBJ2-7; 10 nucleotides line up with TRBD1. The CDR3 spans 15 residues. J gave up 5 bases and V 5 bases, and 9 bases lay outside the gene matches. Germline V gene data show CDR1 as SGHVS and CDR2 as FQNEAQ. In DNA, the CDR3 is TGTGCCAGCAGCCGTCGCGGGACAGGGGACGACGAGCAGTACTTC. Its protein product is CASSRRGTGDDEQYF.

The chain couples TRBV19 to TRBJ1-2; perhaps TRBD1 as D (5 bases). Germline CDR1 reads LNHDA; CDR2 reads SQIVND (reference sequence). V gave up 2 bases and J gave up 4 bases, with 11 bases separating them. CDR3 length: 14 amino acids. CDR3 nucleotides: TGTGCCAGTAGTATACCGAGACAGACCTATGGCTACACCTTC. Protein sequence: CASSIPRQTYGYTF.

Here the CDR3 reads CAATGGIALSYEQYF. The CDR3 DNA reads TGTGCCGCAACAGGGGGCATTGCGTTGTCCTACGAGCAGTACTTC. The chain has TRBV28 and TRBJ2-7; 9 positions agree with TRBD1. Germline-derived CDR1 and CDR2 are MDHEN and SYDVKM. The V and J ends lost 11 bases and 1 base, in that order; junction bases with no gene match: 12. The length of the CDR3 is 15 residues. The full variable domain, completed using reference TRBV28 and TRBJ2-7, is DVKVTQSSRYLVKRTGEKVFLECVQDMDHENMFWYRQDPGLGLRLIYFSYDVKMKEKGDIPEGYSVSREKKERFSLILESASTNQTSMYLCAATGGIALSYEQYFGPGTRLTVT.

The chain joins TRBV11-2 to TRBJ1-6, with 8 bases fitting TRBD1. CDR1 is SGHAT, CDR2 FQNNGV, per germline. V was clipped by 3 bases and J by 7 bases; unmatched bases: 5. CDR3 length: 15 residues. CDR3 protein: CASSFEGQANSPLHF. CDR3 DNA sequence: TGTGCCAGCAGCTTCGAGGGACAGGCCAATTCACCCCTCCACTTT.

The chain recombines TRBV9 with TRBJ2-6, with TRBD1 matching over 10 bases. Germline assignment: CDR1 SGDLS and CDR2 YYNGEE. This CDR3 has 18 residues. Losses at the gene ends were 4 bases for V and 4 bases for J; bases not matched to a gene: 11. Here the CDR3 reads CASSTRGTGVRGANVLTF. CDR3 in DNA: TGTGCCAGCAGCACCCGAGGGACAGGGGTTCGCGGGGCCAACGTCCTGACTTTC.

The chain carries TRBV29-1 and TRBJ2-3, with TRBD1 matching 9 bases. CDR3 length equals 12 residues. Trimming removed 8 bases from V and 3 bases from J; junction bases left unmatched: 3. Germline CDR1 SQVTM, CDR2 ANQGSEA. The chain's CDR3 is CSLDRGTDTQYF. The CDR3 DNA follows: TGCAGCCTGGACAGGGGTACAGATACGCAGTATTTT.

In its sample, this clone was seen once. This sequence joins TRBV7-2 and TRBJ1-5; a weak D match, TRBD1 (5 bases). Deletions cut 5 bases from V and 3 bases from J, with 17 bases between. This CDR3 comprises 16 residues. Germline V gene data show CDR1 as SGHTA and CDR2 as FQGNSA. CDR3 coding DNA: TGTGCCAGCAGCCCAAGGGGCACAGCGATCAATCAGCCCCAGCATTTT. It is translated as CASSPRGTAINQPQHF.

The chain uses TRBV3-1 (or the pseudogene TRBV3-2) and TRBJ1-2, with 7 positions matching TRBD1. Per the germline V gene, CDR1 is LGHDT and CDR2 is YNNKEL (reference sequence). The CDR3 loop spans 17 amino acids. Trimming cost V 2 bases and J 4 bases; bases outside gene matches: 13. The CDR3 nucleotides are TGTGCCAGCAGCCAACAAGGGGTTGGGGACAGAGGCTATGGCTACACCTTC. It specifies CASSQQGVGDRGYGYTF.